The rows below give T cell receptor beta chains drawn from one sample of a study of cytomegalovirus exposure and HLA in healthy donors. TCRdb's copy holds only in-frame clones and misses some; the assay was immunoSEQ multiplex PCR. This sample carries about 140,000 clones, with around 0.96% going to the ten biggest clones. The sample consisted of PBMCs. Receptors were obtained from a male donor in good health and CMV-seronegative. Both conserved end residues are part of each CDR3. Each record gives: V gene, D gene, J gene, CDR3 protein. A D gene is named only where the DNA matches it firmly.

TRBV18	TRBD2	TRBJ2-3	CASSPRLAGVGYTQYF
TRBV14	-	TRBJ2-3	CASSQRVAASTDTQYF
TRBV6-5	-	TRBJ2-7	CASRQKGLSAYEQYF
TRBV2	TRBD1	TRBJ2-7	CASSAPDRPAYEQYF
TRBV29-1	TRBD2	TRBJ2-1	CSVLAGGDNEQFF
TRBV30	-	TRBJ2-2	CAYFGRTIRTGELFF
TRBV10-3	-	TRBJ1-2	CAIPGTYYGYTF
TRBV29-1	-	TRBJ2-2	CSVQTGRTGELFF
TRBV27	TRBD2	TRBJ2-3	CASSLSAGLAGATDTQYF
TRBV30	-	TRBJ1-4	CAWSVGGSNEKLFF
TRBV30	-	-	CAWSREVGELFF
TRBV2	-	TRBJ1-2	CASRRAEHSNYGYTF
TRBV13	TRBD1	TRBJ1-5	CASSSRTGGQPQHF
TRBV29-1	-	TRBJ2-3	CSVGVGVSTDTQYF
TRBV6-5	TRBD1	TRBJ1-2	CAIRGTATNYGYTF
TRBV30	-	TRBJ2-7	CAWSVGQGYEQYF
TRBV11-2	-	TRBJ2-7	CASSLIYYEQYF
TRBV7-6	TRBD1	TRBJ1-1	CASSSFSQGASEAFF
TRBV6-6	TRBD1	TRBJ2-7	CASRTGSYEQYF
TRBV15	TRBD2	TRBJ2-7	CATSNKAGGIYEQYF
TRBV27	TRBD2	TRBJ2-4	CASSPRLAGGNIQYF
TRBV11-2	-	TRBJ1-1	CASSFDSANTEAFF
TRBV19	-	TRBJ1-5	CASSIGGVGNQPQHF
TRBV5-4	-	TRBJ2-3	CASSQRRQRSTDTQYF
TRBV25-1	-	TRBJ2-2	CASARVTGELFF
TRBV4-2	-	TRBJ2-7	CASSQDEQRSSYEQYF
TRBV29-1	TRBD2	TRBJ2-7	CSVRTSYRAQQYF
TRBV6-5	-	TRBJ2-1	CASSTGTSYNEQFF
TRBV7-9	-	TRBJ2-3	CASSPLEQAQYF
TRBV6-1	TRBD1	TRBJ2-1	CASRSRQGWEQFF
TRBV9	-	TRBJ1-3	CASSVQSDSGNTIYF
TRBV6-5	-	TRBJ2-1	CASSYIGKPAYEQFF
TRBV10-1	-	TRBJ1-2	CASSPGQSYGYTF
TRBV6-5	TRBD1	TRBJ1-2	CASSYTNRGQNYGYTF
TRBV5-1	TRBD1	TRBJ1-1	CASSLNPGTALLNTEAFF
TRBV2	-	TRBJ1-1	CASSRDMNTEAFF
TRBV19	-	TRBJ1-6	CASSMRDNSPLHF
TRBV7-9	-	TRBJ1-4	CASSSKLTNEKLFF
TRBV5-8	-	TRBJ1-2	CASSLGHANYGYTF
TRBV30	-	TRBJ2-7	CAWTEGSEQYF
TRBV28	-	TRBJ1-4	CASAMGGAGASNEKLFF
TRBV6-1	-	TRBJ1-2	CASSVGGAGNYGYTF
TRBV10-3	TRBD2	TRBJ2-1	CAISEGLAGPDEQFF
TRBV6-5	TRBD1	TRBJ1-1	CASSQGAKGAFF
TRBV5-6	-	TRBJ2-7	CASSFRTVQSYEQYF
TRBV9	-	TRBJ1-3	CASSVVPGAGNTIYF
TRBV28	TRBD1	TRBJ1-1	CASKGAGTEAFF
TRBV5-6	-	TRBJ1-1	CASSLVKLNTEAFF
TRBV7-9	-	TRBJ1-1	CASSRKMTGWDTEAFF
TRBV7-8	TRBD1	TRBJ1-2	CASSSTRRDRDIGGYTF
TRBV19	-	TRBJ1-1	CASSPGGAVGNTEAFF
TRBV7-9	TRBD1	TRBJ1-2	CASSLTSDRANYGYTF
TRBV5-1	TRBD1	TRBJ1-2	CASSLGRTGLYGYTF
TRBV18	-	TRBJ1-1	CASSPLGGEMNTEAFF
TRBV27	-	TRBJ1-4	CASGIRQNRPLFF
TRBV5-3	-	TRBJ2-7	CARSFREASCPASRNYEQYF
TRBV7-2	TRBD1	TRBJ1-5	CASSFRDRGYQPQHF